This TCR beta chain comes out of a study of T-cell memory formation after mild COVID-19 listed by TCRdb under 2021. Notes on the research overall: TCR sequence clusters from the two donors were largely donor specific. Two young, previously healthy adult volunteers, one female and one male, were included in the cohort. In two donors, T-cell clones that expanded and contracted after mild COVID-19 were followed by sequencing TCRalpha and TCRbeta repertoires longitudinally. Beyond this particular receptor, the publication reports: Some responding clones were detected in pre-infection memory, suggesting pre-existing cross-reactive memory T cells joined the SARS-CoV-2 response. The second-wave clones that peaked on day 37 were not confirmed to be SARS-CoV-2 specific. Clones contracting from day 15 to 85 had balanced CD4/CD8 phenotypes, while a second wave expanding from day 15 to 37 was biased towards CD4+. Only a couple of mild cases were covered in the study, and larger cohorts including severe cases with pre-infection samples were considered necessary. Contracting CD4+ clones appeared mostly in the CM and EM memory subsets, whereas CD8+ clones were enriched in EMRA.

Note on this clonotype: Its antigen is unknown. The record has no base qualities; no much larger clone is one base away.

PBMCs were isolated by Ficoll-Paque density gradient centrifugation. The germline V end is reduced by 6 bases and the J end by 7 bases; junction bases left unmatched: 12. As encoded in the germline V gene (reference sequence), CDR1 is MNHEY while CDR2 is SMNVEV. Reading from cysteine to phenylalanine, the CDR3 counts 14 amino acids. Only CDR3 DNA is held: 42 bases, read in frame from base 1. Sequenced on an Illumina NovaSeq 6000. TCRalpha and TCRbeta cDNA libraries were built by 5'RACE with constant-segment primers, adding sample barcodes and unique molecular identifiers. Trizol reagent was used to extract RNA from every sample. The libraries were amplified in two PCR steps, and the second step added a second sample barcode and Illumina TruSeq adapters. Sequencing of libraries was performed on an Illumina NovaSeq with 2 x 150 bp paired-end reads. As for how the authors treated the data: Demultiplexing of reads and collapsing into UMI-guided consensus sequences were performed with migec v1.2.7. Using mixcr v2.1.11, UMI consensuses were aligned to TRA and TRB V and J templates and then assembled into clonotypes. A clonotype was counted as expanded or contracted only when both edgeR and NoisET called the clonotype significant, with the noise models trained on biological replicates. For edgeR calls, the thresholds were a false discovery rate-adjusted p below 0.01 and a log2 fold-change of 1. PCA with hierarchical clustering of max-normalized trajectories of the 1000 most abundant clonotypes was used as exploratory dynamics analysis. Separately sequenced CD4+ and CD8+ repertoires were used to assign the CD4 or CD8 phenotype of responding clones. TCRdb ran its own pipeline on the public reads, namely fastp trimming at Q25 and MiXCR clone calling, and kept in-frame beta chains. Records with the same CDR3 protein are collapsed into one entry carrying the most frequent genes and DNA. TCRdb's processing, not the authors', yielded these V and J calls. This sample comprises 250,000 to 300,000 distinct CDR3 sequences, around 16% of them detected only once. Jointly, the top ten make up around 23% of the sample.

What was sequenced was PBMCs or a T cell subset sorted from them (not recorded which). The chain is made from TRBV27 and TRBJ2-7; 7 middle bases align to TRBD1. This clonotype originated in a man aged 18 to 30 who had mild COVID-19 (a few samples of this study predate the infection). The sample titles of this study are shuffled in the database, so cell type and time point are left out; the donor was told from shared clones. This receptor has the CDR3 CASRTGTAPWEQYF. The bases read TGTGCCAGCAGAACCGGGACAGCCCCGTGGGAGCAGTACTTC.